These 7 T cell receptor beta chains came from one sample sequenced in a study of CD8+CD57+ T cells in acquired aplastic anemia. TCR beta VDJ combinations and CDR3 sequences were profiled from genomic DNA. TCRdb recomputed calls from the reads with MiXCR, one row per CDR3 protein. The profile shows more than 150,000 distinct CDR3 sequences, about 47% of them singletons. The specimen sequenced was sorted CD4+, CD8+, or CD8+CD57+ T cells (not recorded which) from PBMCs. The receptors originated from a human donor in good health.

V and J are TRBV6-4 and TRBJ2-1, with TRBD2 matching 13 bases. After removal of 4 bases from V and 8 bases from J, the junction contained 14 bases not matched to a gene. CDR1 is MRHNA, CDR2 SNTAGT, per germline. The CDR3 is 18 amino acids. The CDR3 region is CASSAYSLGTSGAYEQFF. CDR3 nucleotides: TGTGCCAGCAGTGCCTACAGCCTGGGGACTAGCGGGGCCTATGAGCAGTTCTTC.

The chain joins TRBV19 to TRBJ2-2; D may be TRBD1 (6 bases). Per germline, CDR1 LNHDA and CDR2 SQIVND (reference sequence). The germline V and J ends were trimmed by 4 bases and 5 bases, with 14 bases remaining between them. The CDR3 runs 15 residues. CDR3 protein: CASSTLQGPTGELFF. CDR3 coding DNA: TGTGCCAGTAGTACACTACAGGGTCCAACCGGGGAGCTGTTTTTT. The entire variable domain, with the rest obtained from reference TRBV19 and TRBJ2-2, is as follows: DGGITQSPKYLFRKEGQNVTLSCEQNLNHDAMYWYRQDPGQGLRLIYYSQIVNDFQKGDIAEGYSVSREKKESFPLTVTSAQKNPTAFYLCASSTLQGPTGELFFGEGSRLTVL.

This clonotype came up many times. The chain couples TRBV13 to TRBJ2-3; D perhaps matches TRBD2 (5 bases). Trimming shortened V by 4 bases and J by 2 bases, and 10 bases separated the two germline ends. CDR3 size: 14 residues. Germline V gene lookup returns CDR1 PRHDT and CDR2 FYEKMQ (reference sequence). CDR3 amino acids: CASSSDGLTDTQYF. In DNA, the CDR3 is TGTGCCAGCAGCTCAGACGGACTCACAGATACGCAGTATTTT.

Ten or more counts support this clonotype. The rearrangement uses TRBV19 and TRBJ2-3; D is possibly TRBD2 (6 bases). From germline, CDR1 is LNHDA and CDR2 SQIVND (reference sequence). The ends were cut back, 6 bases at V and 1 base at J, with 17 bases in the middle. This CDR3 is built from 16 residues. As DNA, the CDR3 is TGTGCCAGTAGCACTTTCGGGGGAGAACGCACAGATACGCAGTATTTT. Translated: CASSTFGGERTDTQYF.

This clonotype has at least ten counts. This sequence joins TRBV19 and TRBJ1-1; 9 bases are a match to TRBD1. Germline V CDR1 and CDR2: LNHDA, SQIVND (reference sequence). Trimming at V came to 6 bases and at J to 5 bases, leaving 10 bases not matched to a gene. The CDR3 contains 15 residues. DNA for the CDR3: TGTGCCAGTAGCCACCACGGGACAGGGAGTACTGAAGCTTTCTTT. It encodes CASSHHGTGSTEAFF.

As regards this clonotype: One base away lies a much larger clone, so this may be a sequencing read error. This chain connects TRBV19 to TRBJ2-3, with TRBD2 matching 7 bases. Germline CDR1 reads LNHDA; CDR2 reads SQIVND (reference sequence). The CDR3 sequence is 12 residues long. Trimming took 11 bases from V and 10 from J; bases not matched to a gene: 12. Here the CDR3 reads CAWSVGGSAQYF. DNA of the CDR3: TGTGCCTGGAGTGTGGGGGGGTCGGCGCAGTATTTT.

The chain has TRBV29-1 and TRBJ1-1, with D uncertain. The CDR3 has 9 residues. Germline-derived CDR1 and CDR2 are SQVTM and ANQGSEA. The CDR3 loop reads CGGLSEAFF. For the CDR3, the DNA is TGCGGAGGACTCTCTGAAGCTTTCTTT.